This TCR beta chain was found in a study of cytomegalovirus exposure and HLA in healthy donors. Among the 90 to 150 subjects of the validation cohort, separate from the 666-subject first cohort, were the donors. The assay was immunoSEQ multiplex PCR, and TCRdb's table has in-frame clones only and misses some. This sample carries around 200,000 clones, about 80% of them seen once, and the ten largest clones take around 2.8%. CDR1 and CDR2 (germline): ENHRY, SYGVKD. This CDR3 spans 17 amino acids. V was cut by 2 bases and J by 2 bases, with 16 bases left in between. This rearrangement joins TRBV10-3 to TRBJ1-5; no reliable D call. Sequenced: PBMCs. This receptor was taken from a woman aged 18-29 years in good health and CMV-seropositive. The CDR3 region has the DNA TGTGCCATCAGTGAGGGACTGATGATAGAAGGCAATCAGCCCCAGCATTTT. Protein sequence: CAISEGLMIEGNQPQHF.